This T cell receptor (beta chain) was identified in a study of post-analysis software for immune sequencing data. Study findings and constraints: Versus controls, multiple sclerosis patients showed significantly lower diversity (normalized Chao1). F measure showed strong co-clustering of same-batch samples. Controls showed lower frequencies than patients for several TRBV segments, and TRBV5-6, TRBV5-1 and TRBV20-1 were among these.

CDR3 length: 15 amino acids. With V trimmed by 1 base and J by 4 bases, 5 bases remained unmatched. CDR1 and CDR2 (germline): PRHDT, FYEKMQ (reference sequence). cDNA libraries for TCR beta contained unique molecular identifiers. TCRdb reprocessed the PCR reads via MiXCR and lists one record per CDR3 protein. The sample holds 650,000 to 900,000 distinct CDR3 sequences, more than 45% seen once. This clonotype has just a few counts. Its specificity is unknown. The specimen sequenced was blood. The TCR was taken from a girl aged 5-17 years with multiple sclerosis. This chain joins TRBV13 and TRBJ1-2; 8 bases map to TRBD1. In DNA, the CDR3 is TGTGCCAGCAGCTTAGCCAGGGGGCCAGGCTATGGCTACACCTTC. Protein sequence: CASSLARGPGYGYTF.